Following are 31 T cell receptor beta chains from one sample sequenced in a study of cytomegalovirus exposure and HLA in healthy donors. Primers: 60 Vbeta forward and 13 Jbeta reverse. Clones were sequenced by immunoSEQ multiplex PCR, and TCRdb holds only the in-frame ones, with some missing. Of about 160,000 clones listed, roughly 83% were seen once; the top ten hold 0.95% to 1.5%. The sequenced sample was PBMCs. All receptors derive from a boy younger than 10 in good health and CMV-seronegative.

The chain carries TRBV7-9 and TRBJ1-2; TRBD1 might be the D (5 bases). The CDR3 loop spans 14 amino acids. The germline CDR1 and CDR2 sequences are SEHNR and FQNEAQ (reference sequence). The ends were cut back, 6 bases at V and 4 bases at J, with 15 bases in the middle. The CDR3 sequence is CASRQVKGVYGYTF. The DNA for the CDR3 is TGTGCCAGCAGACAGGTTAAGGGTGTCTATGGCTACACCTTC.

V is TRBV30 and J is TRBJ1-1, with D possibly being TRBD1 (6 bases). V dropped 2 bases and J dropped 4 bases, with 11 bases sitting between them. This CDR3 has 13 amino acids. CDR1 is GTSNPN, CDR2 SVGIG, per germline (reference sequence). In DNA, the CDR3 is TGTGCCTGGAGTCCACAGGGTTCCACTGAAGCTTTCTTT. It specifies CAWSPQGSTEAFF. The entire variable domain, with the rest obtained from reference TRBV30 and TRBJ1-1, is as follows: SQTIHQWPATLVQPVGSPLSLECTVEGTSNPNLYWYRQAAGRGLQLLFYSVGIGQISSEVPQNLSASRPQDRQFILSSKKLLLSDSGFYLCAWSPQGSTEAFFGQGTRLTVV.

The chain is built from TRBV27 and TRBJ1-4; D ambiguous. V lost 3 bases and J lost 7, with 15 bases in between. Germline CDR1 is MNHEY and CDR2 is SMNVEV (reference sequence). There are 15 residues in the CDR3. CDR3 coding DNA: TGTGCCAGCAGTTTTAACACAGCCGTCGGTGAAAAACTGTTTTTT. Translation: CASSFNTAVGEKLFF.

The genes are TRBV10-3 and TRBJ1-5, with D possibly TRBD1 on 5 matching bases. With 11 bases removed from V and 6 bases from J, the gap between germline ends came to 17 bases. There are 13 residues in the CDR3. Germline CDR1 ENHRY, CDR2 SYGVKD. The DNA for the CDR3 is TGTGCCGCCCACTCTGGGGGAGGTCAGCCCCAGCATTTT. Residues: CAAHSGGGQPQHF.

The chain combines TRBV18 with TRBJ1-1; TRBD1 matches 7 bases. Germline V gene sequence: CDR1 KGHSH, CDR2 LQKENI. V shed 3 bases and J 4 bases; nucleotides not matched to a gene: 11. This CDR3 is built from 16 residues. CDR3 sequence reads: CASSPGDREWSTEAFF. Here the CDR3 DNA reads TGTGCCAGCTCACCGGGAGACAGGGAGTGGAGCACTGAAGCTTTCTTT.

The gene calls are TRBV6-6 and TRBJ1-6; D is unresolved. V lost 5 bases, J lost 0 bases, and 8 bases lay in between. The CDR3 is made up of 15 amino acids. Germline-derived CDR1 and CDR2 are MNHNY and SVGAGI (reference sequence). CDR3 DNA: TGTGCCAGCAGTGAGCTGAGCTCCTATAATTCACCCCTCCACTTT. This sequence encodes CASSELSSYNSPLHF.

J is TRBJ2-2 and V is TRBV5-1, with 10 nucleotides matching TRBD2. CDR3 length equals 15 residues. Germline CDR1 and CDR2: SGHRS and YFSETQ. The ends lost 4 bases at V and 8 bases at J; junction bases unmatched: 8. In nucleotides, the CDR3 is TGCGCCAGCAGCCTCACTAGCGGGGTCACGGGGGAGCTGTTTTTT. Residues: CASSLTSGVTGELFF.

This clone was counted only a few times. This chain connects TRBV10-3 to TRBJ2-2; 8 bases fit TRBD1. Germline loops: CDR1 ENHRY, CDR2 SYGVKD. CDR3 length: 15 amino acids. V was pared by 5 bases and J by 1 base, with 3 bases of the junction left unmatched. CDR3 sequence reads: CAISFGQGNTGELFF. The CDR3 bases are TGTGCCATCAGTTTCGGACAGGGGAACACCGGGGAGCTGTTTTTT.

This chain joins TRBV5-1 and TRBJ2-1; 11 nucleotides align to TRBD2. V was pared by 3 bases and J by 7 bases, with 6 bases of the junction left unmatched. Germline V lookup: CDR1 SGHRS, CDR2 YFSETQ. The CDR3 totals 15 residues. Here the CDR3 DNA reads TGCGCCAGCAGCTACTTAGCGGGGGGGGCTAATGAGCAGTTCTTC. It translates to CASSYLAGGANEQFF.

This clone was detected only once. The chain links TRBV2 to TRBJ2-5; maybe TRBD2 (6 bases). Looked up from germline, CDR1 is SNHLY and CDR2 is FYNNEI. The length of the CDR3 is 15 residues. V was clipped by 0 bases and J by 1 base, with 9 bases between them. The CDR3 spells CASSEARDFQETQYF. The CDR3 DNA reads TGTGCCAGCAGTGAAGCACGGGACTTCCAAGAGACCCAGTACTTC.

This chain uses TRBV18 with TRBJ1-1; maybe TRBD1 (5 bases). CDR3 size: 13 residues. Trimming cost V 3 bases and J 2 bases, with 7 bases left between them. Germline V gene sequence: CDR1 KGHSH, CDR2 LQKENI. CDR3 in amino acids: CASSPDINTEAFF. The CDR3, as DNA: TGTGCCAGCTCACCGGACATAAACACTGAAGCTTTCTTT.

This clone came up once. The chain uses TRBV18 and TRBJ2-7; TRBD1 agrees at 11 bases. Trimming removed 5 bases from V and 4 bases from J; junction bases left unmatched: 7. The length of the CDR3 is 15 residues. Looked up from germline, CDR1 is KGHSH and CDR2 is LQKENI. The chain's CDR3 is CASSSRTGGKYEQYF. CDR3 nucleotides: TGTGCCAGCTCATCGCGGACAGGGGGCAAATACGAGCAGTACTTC.

J is TRBJ2-1 and V is TRBV5-1; 7 positions agree with TRBD1. The CDR3 is 17 residues long. The junction had 13 bases not matched to a gene; V was cut back by 4 bases and J by 3 bases. Germline-derived CDR1 and CDR2 are SGHRS and YFSETQ. DNA of the CDR3: TGCGCCAGCAGCCAATCAACAGGGGCAGGGATCTACAATGAGCAGTTCTTC. Its translation: CASSQSTGAGIYNEQFF.

The chain links TRBV29-1 to TRBJ2-5; TRBD2 matches at 9 bases. Germline V CDR1 and CDR2: SQVTM, ANQGSEA. V trimming: 7 bases; J trimming: 5 bases; junction bases outside the gene matches: 17. This CDR3 region has 16 residues. CDR3 in amino acids: CSASGGAAGGRETQYF. CDR3 nucleotides: TGCAGCGCGAGCGGAGGGGCGGCGGGAGGGCGGGAGACCCAGTACTTC.

V and J are TRBV19 and TRBJ2-3, with a tentative D call TRBD2 (5 bases). Trimming shortened V by 3 bases and J by 3 bases, and 10 bases separated the two germline ends. Looked up from germline, CDR1 is LNHDA and CDR2 is SQIVND (reference sequence). The CDR3 length is 14 residues. DNA of the CDR3: TGTGCCAGTAGTATGTCCCTAGCTACAGATACGCAGTATTTT. As protein: CASSMSLATDTQYF.

This clone was counted once. The chain carries TRBV27 and TRBJ1-2, with 11 bases lining up with TRBD1. With 4 bases clipped from V and 6 bases from J, the junction kept 7 bases outside the gene matches. Germline V gives CDR1 MNHEY, CDR2 SMNVEV (reference sequence). The CDR3 runs 15 residues. CDR3 protein: CASSSPGTGGNGYTF. For the CDR3, the DNA is TGTGCCAGCAGTTCTCCCGGGACAGGGGGAAATGGCTACACCTTC.

This rearrangement joins TRBV30 to TRBJ2-2; D gene uncertain. Trimming removed 2 bases at V and 9 bases at J, with 10 bases between. Germline V lookup: CDR1 GTSNPN, CDR2 SVGIG (reference sequence). The CDR3 is 12 residues long. DNA of the CDR3: TGTGCCTGGAGTCGGGTGAACAGGGAGCTGTTTTTT. This codes for CAWSRVNRELFF.

This clone appeared once. This sequence joins TRBV13 and TRBJ1-2, with unresolved D. Germline values: CDR1 PRHDT, CDR2 FYEKMQ (reference sequence). There are 12 residues in the CDR3. V lost 5 bases and J 8 bases, leaving 12 bases between the germline ends. The CDR3 nucleotides are TGTGCCAGCAGCGCCGGAGATAGAGGCTACACCTTC. As protein: CASSAGDRGYTF.

The V gene is TRBV18, the J gene TRBJ1-2; D might be TRBD1 (5 bases). This CDR3 comprises 15 residues. V lost 2 bases and J 0 bases, leaving 10 bases between the germline ends. Germline V lookup: CDR1 KGHSH, CDR2 LQKENI. CDR3 sequence (DNA): TGTGCCAGCTCACCAAGTCGGGGGTCTAACTATGGCTACACCTTC. Translation gives CASSPSRGSNYGYTF.

The chain carries TRBV9 and TRBJ2-1, with 7 bases matching TRBD2. The CDR3 is 15 amino acids. The J segment lost 7 bases and the V segment lost 0 bases, leaving 7 bases of the junction unmatched. Per germline, CDR1 SGDLS and CDR2 YYNGEE. The CDR3 sequence: CASSVGLGGVNEQFF. CDR3 DNA sequence: TGTGCCAGCAGCGTAGGGTTGGGAGGGGTGAATGAGCAGTTCTTC.

J is TRBJ2-1 and V is TRBV9, with 7 bases fitting TRBD2. The CDR3 length is 15 residues. Per the germline V gene, CDR1 is SGDLS and CDR2 is YYNGEE. Trimming at V came to 4 bases and at J to 9 bases, leaving 13 bases not matched to a gene. The CDR3 loop reads CASSPLHGGEGEQFF. CDR3 sequence (DNA): TGTGCCAGCAGCCCTCTTCATGGGGGGGAGGGTGAGCAGTTCTTC.

The J gene is TRBJ2-2, the V gene TRBV7-9; D unclear. CDR1 is SEHNR and CDR2 is FQNEAQ in the germline V gene (reference sequence). Trimming cost V 5 bases and J 4 bases, with 14 bases left between them. This CDR3 has 15 amino acids. This chain's CDR3 is CASSDSSASTGELFF. The CDR3 region has the DNA TGTGCCAGCAGCGATAGCAGCGCTTCCACCGGGGAGCTGTTTTTT.

The V and J genes are TRBV7-9 and TRBJ2-3; the match to TRBD2 covers 8 bases. The CDR3 has 17 amino acids. In germline, CDR1 is SEHNR, CDR2 FQNEAQ (reference sequence). V lost 1 base, J lost 1 base, and 7 bases stayed unmatched. CDR3 in DNA: TGTGCCAGCAGCTTAGGTACTAGCGGAGGACGCACAGATACGCAGTATTTT. Its translation: CASSLGTSGGRTDTQYF.

Turning to this clone: The sample holds other DNA sequences that translate to the same CDR3. The chain joins TRBV5-6 to TRBJ2-5, with TRBD2 matching over 7 bases. This CDR3 comprises 13 residues. V lost 4 bases to trimming and J lost 5 bases; unmatched junction nucleotides: 5. Germline lookup yields CDR1 SGHDT and CDR2 YYEEEE. CDR3 coding DNA: TGTGCCAGCAGCCCCGCGGGGGAGGAGACCCAGTACTTC. It codes for CASSPAGEETQYF.

The chain's CDR3 is CASRPTGQSNQPQHF. CDR3 nucleotide sequence: TGTGCCAGTAGACCGACAGGGCAAAGCAATCAGCCCCAGCATTTT. This chain connects TRBV19 to TRBJ1-5; 7 bases match TRBD1. Trimming removed 6 bases from V and 1 base from J; junction bases left unmatched: 6. The CDR3 consists of 15 residues. CDR1 is LNHDA and CDR2 is SQIVND in the germline V gene (reference sequence).

This chain uses TRBV6-1 with TRBJ1-3, with D unresolved. V was pared by 3 bases and J by 2 bases, with 17 bases between. Looked up from germline, CDR1 is MNHNS and CDR2 is SASEGT. This CDR3 is 17 amino acids long. The CDR3 nucleotides are TGTGCCAGCAGTGATAGCCCGAGGGAGGCGGCTGGAAACACCATATATTTT. Translating gives CASSDSPREAAGNTIYF.

CDR3 DNA sequence: TGCAGCTTACGGACGGGACTACCCGAAACCCAGTACTTC. Translated, it gives CSLRTGLPETQYF. V and J are TRBV29-1 and TRBJ2-5, with TRBD2 matching 7 bases. In germline, CDR1 is SQVTM, CDR2 ANQGSEA. The ends lost 8 bases at V and 8 bases at J; junction bases unmatched: 14. The CDR3 has 13 residues.

The chain links TRBV5-6 to TRBJ2-7; 10 bases line up with TRBD2. The CDR3 is made up of 14 amino acids. Germline V gives CDR1 SGHDT, CDR2 YYEEEE. V dropped 4 bases and J dropped 4; count of bases not matched to a gene: 5. The CDR3 loop reads CASSPLAGVYEQYF. The CDR3 bases are TGTGCCAGCAGCCCGCTAGCGGGAGTTTACGAGCAGTACTTC.

The chain employs TRBV9 and TRBJ2-3; TRBD2 matches at 12 bases. CDR3 length: 17 residues. CDR1 and CDR2 from the germline V gene are SGDLS and YYNGEE. Trimming removed 3 bases from V and 4 bases from J; junction bases left unmatched: 9. The CDR3, as DNA: TGTGCCAGCAGCGGACCCTCTAGCGGGGGGGCCGCAGATACGCAGTATTTT. Translated: CASSGPSSGGAADTQYF.

V gene TRBV14 combines with J gene TRBJ1-3, with D possibly being TRBD1 (5 bases). Trimming shortened V by 0 bases and J by 1 base, and 10 bases separated the two germline ends. The CDR3 totals 16 residues. Germline lookup yields CDR1 SGHDN and CDR2 FVKESK. The CDR3 protein is CASSQDRGISGNTIYF. The CDR3 coding sequence is TGTGCCAGCAGCCAAGATAGGGGCATATCTGGAAACACCATATATTTT. Full variable domain (outside the CDR3, taken from reference TRBV14 and TRBJ1-3): EAGVTQFPSHSVIEKGQTVTLRCDPISGHDNLYWYRRVMGKEIKFLLHFVKESKQDESGMPNNRFLAERTGGTYSTLKVQPAELEDSGVYFCASSQDRGISGNTIYFGEGSWLTVV.

This clone was recorded once. This chain joins TRBV7-9 and TRBJ1-1; D perhaps matches TRBD1 (5 bases). This CDR3 is built from 15 residues. The V gene lost 5 bases and the J gene lost 0 bases, with 13 bases spanning the gap. Germline CDR1 SEHNR, CDR2 FQNEAQ (reference sequence). The CDR3 DNA follows: TGTGCCAGCAGCCCTTCAACAGGACTGAACACTGAAGCTTTCTTT. Translation gives CASSPSTGLNTEAFF.